The 11 T cell receptor beta chains below were found in one sample sequenced in a study of blood T cells in healthy people across ages. The second PCR ran about 6 to 11 cycles with a sample-barcoded 5' primer and J-beta primers. TCRdb redid the calling of the 5' RACE reads with MiXCR, one entry per CDR3 protein. The sample lists about 640,000 distinct CDR3 sequences, approximately 59% occurring once. The source material was blood. The source is a man aged 55 to 70 in good health.

This clonotype has just a few counts. DNA for the CDR3: TGTGCCAGCAGCTTAGGGACAGGGGCGCTAGAGACCCAGTACTTC. Encoded protein: CASSLGTGALETQYF. V and J are TRBV11-2 and TRBJ2-5, with 9 bases identical to TRBD1. Germline loops: CDR1 SGHAT, CDR2 FQNNGV. Trimming took 1 base from V and 4 from J; bases not matched to a gene: 4. The CDR3 is 15 amino acids.

There are a few counts of this clonotype. The chain has TRBV28 and TRBJ2-1; 8 nucleotides agree with TRBD1. From germline, CDR1 is MDHEN and CDR2 SYDVKM. CDR3 size: 14 residues. Trimming removed 6 bases from V and 3 bases from J; junction bases left unmatched: 4. CDR3 bases: TGTGCCAGCAGAATGACAGGGGACTACAATGAGCAGTTCTTC. It specifies CASRMTGDYNEQFF.

Only one count was recorded for this clonotype. The CDR3 carries no conserved terminal phenylalanine or tryptophan, so it likely arises from a read error. This sequence joins TRBV28 and TRBJ2-5; 8 bases line up with TRBD2. Germline V gene lookup returns CDR1 MDHEN and CDR2 SYDVKM. This CDR3 region has 14 residues. The V segment lost 5 bases and the J segment 1 base; nucleotides outside the gene matches: 3. CDR3 protein: CASSPGGPQETQYL. For the CDR3, the DNA is TGTGCCAGCAGTCCGGGGGGGCCCCAAGAGACCCAGTACTTG.

This sequence joins TRBV11-3 and TRBJ2-5; 9 bases are a match to TRBD2. Looked up from germline, CDR1 is SGHNT and CDR2 is YENEEA. V lost 5 bases to trimming and J lost 11 bases; unmatched junction nucleotides: 15. This CDR3 comprises 15 residues. This CDR3 reads CASSRSRGGANEQYF. DNA for the CDR3: TGTGCCAGCAGCCGTAGCCGCGGGGGGGCGAATGAGCAGTACTTC.

This clonotype was recorded a few times. CDR3 sequence reads: CASSEGQGYQPQHF. The DNA of the CDR3 is TGTGCCAGCAGTGAGGGTCAGGGATATCAGCCCCAGCATTTT. The rearrangement joins TRBV2 to TRBJ1-5, with D maybe TRBD1 (5 bases). Trimming left V 3 bases short and J 5 bases short, with 11 bases between. This CDR3 is built from 14 residues. Germline CDR1 is SNHLY and CDR2 is FYNNEI.

The sample holds a few counts of this clonotype. The rearrangement links TRBV7-9 to TRBJ2-7, with D maybe TRBD1 (5 bases). Germline CDR1 SEHNR, CDR2 FQNEAQ (reference sequence). Trimming stripped 5 bases from V and 5 bases from J, with 22 bases between. This CDR3 is 16 amino acids long. CDR3 amino acids: CASSPGHTRGVHEQYF. The CDR3 coding sequence is TGTGCCAGCAGCCCGGGCCACACAAGGGGCGTCCACGAGCAGTACTTC. Supplemented by reference TRBV7-9 and TRBJ2-7, the full variable domain reads DTGVSQNPRHKITKRGQNVTFRCDPISEHNRLYWYRQTLGQGPEFLTYFQNEAQLEKSRLLSDRFSAERPKGSFSTLEIQRTEQGDSAMYLCASSPGHTRGVHEQYFGPGTRLTVT.

The chain joins TRBV20-1 to TRBJ2-1; D might be TRBD1 or TRBD2, each matching 6 bases. V gave up 4 bases and J gave up 4 bases, with 17 bases separating them. The CDR3 consists of 15 residues. Germline CDR1 DFQATT, CDR2 SNEGSKA (reference sequence). The CDR3 DNA reads as TGCAGTGCTATTACCGGGGGCAACCAATACAATGAGCAGTTCTTC. Its translation is CSAITGGNQYNEQFF.

To note about this clonotype: The conserved phenylalanine or tryptophan normally closing the CDR3 is absent here, so this likely arose from a read error. The DNA is left out, because the CDR3 cannot be placed on it with certainty; the CDR3 is given as TCRdb lists it. The genes are TRBV5-1 and TRBJ2-5; TRBD2 is the table's D call, not checked against the DNA. CDR1 is SGHRS, CDR2 YFSETQ, per germline. The CDR3 has 16 residues if both end residues are counted. The CDR3 spells CASSLGPAGGGETQHI.

This clonotype has only one observation. The rearrangement links TRBV9 to TRBJ2-7, with 9 bases matching TRBD1. Germline-derived CDR1 and CDR2 are SGDLS and YYNGEE. This CDR3 region has 16 residues. The trim removed 4 bases at V and 3 bases at J, leaving 11 bases unmatched. CDR3 coding DNA: TGTGCCAGCAGCTCACAGGGTGACAGGGGGGGCTACGAGCAGTACTTC. Translating it yields CASSSQGDRGGYEQYF.

This clonotype showed up just a few times. V gene TRBV7-7 combines with J gene TRBJ2-1; D remains unclear. V was pared by 2 bases and J by 4 bases, with 9 bases between. Germline CDR1 is SSHAT and CDR2 is FNYEAQ (reference sequence). The CDR3 is 14 amino acids. The DNA for the CDR3 is TGTGCCAGCAGCTTATCTAGTGGATACAATGAGCAGTTCTTC. Protein: CASSLSSGYNEQFF.

The chain recombines TRBV7-2 with TRBJ2-4, with a possible D match to TRBD1 (6 bases). The DNA end favors TRBJ2-7, so the J call may be wrong. The germline CDR1 and CDR2 sequences are SGHTA and FQGNSA. The CDR3 has 14 amino acids. DNA of the CDR3: TGTGCCAGCAGCCCACAGACAGGAGCGGACGAGCAGTACTTC. It encodes CASSPQTGADEQYF.